This T cell receptor beta chain was sequenced for a study of CD8 T cells in ankylosing spondylitis. This clonotype was counted a few times. Its antigen is unidentified. Regarding the study as a whole: Significant enrichment of disease-linked clones was reportedly seen in matched ankylosing spondylitis synovial fluid. Characteristic of ankylosing spondylitis blood, it appeared, was a TCR beta motif comprising 7 to 9 highly homologous variants. Some of the motif variants had earlier been found in reactive arthritis patients' fluid and blood.

With molecular barcodes, quantitative 5'-RACE was used to make the TCR beta libraries. MiXCR, applied by TCRdb to the 5' RACE reads, yields one record per CDR3 protein. Among 470,000 or so distinct CDR3 sequences listed, roughly 27% were seen once. The V and J ends lost 6 bases and 5 bases respectively, with 16 bases between them. Germline lookup yields CDR1 SEHNR and CDR2 FQNEAQ (reference sequence). This CDR3 is built from 14 residues. Sequencing input: blood, either unsorted or a sorted T cell fraction (not recorded which). The V gene is TRBV7-9, the J gene TRBJ1-1; D not resolved. The TCR originated in a male donor with ankylosing spondylitis. Written as DNA, the CDR3 is TGTGCCAGCAGACAAGACGGCCAGGAGACTGAAGCTTTCTTT. Protein: CASRQDGQETEAFF.